This T cell receptor beta chain was found in a study of shared clonotypes between healthy human individuals. Study overall: Every donor yielded three CD4 naive, three CD4 memory, two CD8 naive and one CD8 memory plate.

The method was immunoSEQ multiplex PCR; TCRdb's version includes in-frame clones alone and lacks a portion of them. This sample has about 2.4 million clones, with around 90% found just once. Per the germline V gene, CDR1 is MDHEN and CDR2 is SYDVKM. Trimming stripped 7 bases from V and 0 bases from J, with 12 bases between. The CDR3 loop spans 15 amino acids. Study findings and constraints: The sole specimen, blood, was sampled, and tissue repertoires likely differ. It was observed that about 5% of naive CD4 clonotypes were shared across several donors.

Note on this clone: Its antigen is not identified. This specimen includes other DNA sequences encoding the same CDR3.

V is TRBV28 and J is TRBJ2-2, with TRBD2 as a possible D gene (6 bases). The origin of this receptor is a man aged 18 to 30 in good health. Sequenced material: naive CD4+ T cells sorted from blood. Subset described: CD45RA+ positively selected. The CDR3 DNA is TGTGCCAGCACTTTGGGGGGAGCGAACACCGGGGAGCTGTTTTTT. This gives the protein CASTLGGANTGELFF.